Sequencing of this T cell receptor beta chain was carried out in a study of blood T cell repertoires in COVID-19. Overall study context: Samples taken during acute and convalescent COVID-19 were collected in the United States, Italy and Spain. PBMCs, B-cell-depleted T cells, or T cells provided the cDNA or gDNA that made up the material.

In the original processing: How many nucleated cells were present was estimated from reference gene primer amplification. Method: immunoSEQ multiplex PCR; TCRdb's copy keeps in-frame clones and lacks some. V and J calls and clone size are given by that table; D and trimming were obtained from the DNA. The sample has under 250,000 clones, around 83% seen once; the top ten hold around 3.5%. Germline V gene data show CDR1 as MNHEY and CDR2 as SVGAGI. The CDR3 runs to 13 residues. The V and J ends lost 4 bases and 6 bases, in that order; junction bases with no gene match: 4. Sequences were obtained from peripheral blood. This TCR derives from a woman aged 18 to 35 with acute or convalescent COVID-19. The chain carries TRBV6-5 and TRBJ2-3, with 7 nucleotides matching TRBD2. CDR3 in amino acids: CASSWEGGDTQYF. The CDR3 DNA reads TGTGCCAGCAGTTGGGAGGGCGGGGATACGCAGTATTTT.